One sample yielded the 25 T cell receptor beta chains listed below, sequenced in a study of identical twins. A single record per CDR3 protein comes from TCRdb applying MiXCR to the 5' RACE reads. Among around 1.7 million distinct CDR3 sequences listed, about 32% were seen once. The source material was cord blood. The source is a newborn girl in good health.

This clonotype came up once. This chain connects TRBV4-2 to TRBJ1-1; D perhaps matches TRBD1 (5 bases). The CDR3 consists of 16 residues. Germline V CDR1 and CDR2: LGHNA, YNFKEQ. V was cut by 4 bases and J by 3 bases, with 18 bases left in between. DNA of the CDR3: TGTGCCAGCAGCCCTAACGGGGGTTCGGGGTACACTGAAGCTTTCTTT. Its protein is CASSPNGGSGYTEAFF.

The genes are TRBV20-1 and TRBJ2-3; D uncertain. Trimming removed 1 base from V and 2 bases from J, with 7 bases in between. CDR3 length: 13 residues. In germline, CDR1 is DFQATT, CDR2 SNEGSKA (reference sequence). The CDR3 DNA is TGCAGTGCTAGAGTAGACCACACAGATACGCAGTATTTT. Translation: CSARVDHTDTQYF.

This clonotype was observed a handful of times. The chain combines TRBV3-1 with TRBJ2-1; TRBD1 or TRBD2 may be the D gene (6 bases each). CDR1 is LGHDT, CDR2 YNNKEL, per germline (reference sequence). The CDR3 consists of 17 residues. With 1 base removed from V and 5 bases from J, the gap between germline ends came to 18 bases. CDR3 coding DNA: TGTGCCAGCAGCCAAGTTGGGGGGCGGGGAAGCAACAATGAGCAGTTCTTC. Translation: CASSQVGGRGSNNEQFF.

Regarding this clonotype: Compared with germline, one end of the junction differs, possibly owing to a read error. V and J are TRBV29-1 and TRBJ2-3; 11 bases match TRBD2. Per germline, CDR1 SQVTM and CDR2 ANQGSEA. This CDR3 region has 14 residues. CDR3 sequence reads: CCVAPSGGRDTQYF. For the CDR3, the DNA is TGCTGCGTTGCCCCTAGCGGGGGGCGGGATACGCAGTATTTT.

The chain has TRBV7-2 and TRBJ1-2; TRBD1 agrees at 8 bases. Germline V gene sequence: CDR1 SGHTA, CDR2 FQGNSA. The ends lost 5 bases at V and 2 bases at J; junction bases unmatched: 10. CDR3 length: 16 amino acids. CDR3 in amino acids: CASSPAYRGRNYGYTF. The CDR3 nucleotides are TGTGCCAGCAGCCCCGCTTACAGGGGGAGAAACTATGGCTACACCTTC.

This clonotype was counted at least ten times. The CDR3 reads CASSLARLAGHPNEQFF. In nucleotides, the CDR3 is TGCGCCAGCAGCTTGGCCAGGCTAGCGGGTCATCCCAATGAGCAGTTCTTC. J is TRBJ2-1 and V is TRBV5-1; 8 positions agree with TRBD2. The germline gives CDR1 SGHRS, CDR2 YFSETQ. V lost 0 bases to trimming and J lost 6 bases; unmatched junction nucleotides: 11. The CDR3 is 17 residues long.

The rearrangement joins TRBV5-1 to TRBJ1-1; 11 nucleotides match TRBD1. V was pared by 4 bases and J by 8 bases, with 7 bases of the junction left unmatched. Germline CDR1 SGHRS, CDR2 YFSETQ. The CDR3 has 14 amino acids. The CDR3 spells CASSRTRDRGEAFF. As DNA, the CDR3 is TGCGCCAGCAGCAGAACCCGGGACAGGGGGGAAGCTTTCTTT.

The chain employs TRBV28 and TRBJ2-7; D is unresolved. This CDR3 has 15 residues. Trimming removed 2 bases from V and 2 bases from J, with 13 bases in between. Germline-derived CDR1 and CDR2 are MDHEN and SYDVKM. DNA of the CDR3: TGTGCCAGCAGTTTAGGTCTGCGACGGACCTACGAGCAGTACTTC. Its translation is CASSLGLRRTYEQYF.

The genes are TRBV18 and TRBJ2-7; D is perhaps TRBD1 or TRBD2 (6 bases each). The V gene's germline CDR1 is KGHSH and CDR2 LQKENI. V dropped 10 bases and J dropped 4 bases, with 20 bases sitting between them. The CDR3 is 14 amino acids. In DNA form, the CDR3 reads TGTGCCACTAGGGACTCTGGGGGCTCTTACGAGCAGTACTTC. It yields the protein CATRDSGGSYEQYF.

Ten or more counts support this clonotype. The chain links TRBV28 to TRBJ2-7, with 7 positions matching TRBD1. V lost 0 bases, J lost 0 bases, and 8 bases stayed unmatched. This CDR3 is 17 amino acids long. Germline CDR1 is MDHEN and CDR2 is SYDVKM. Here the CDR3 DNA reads TGTGCCAGCAGTTTATGGGTCATCCGGGACAGCTCCTACGAGCAGTACTTC. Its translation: CASSLWVIRDSSYEQYF.

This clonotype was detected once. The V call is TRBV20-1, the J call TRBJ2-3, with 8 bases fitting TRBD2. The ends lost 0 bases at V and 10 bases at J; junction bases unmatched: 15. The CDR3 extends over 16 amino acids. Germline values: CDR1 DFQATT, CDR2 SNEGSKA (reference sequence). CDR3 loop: CSARDEGRGLAYPQYF. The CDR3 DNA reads TGCAGTGCTAGAGATGAGGGGCGCGGACTAGCATACCCGCAGTATTTT.

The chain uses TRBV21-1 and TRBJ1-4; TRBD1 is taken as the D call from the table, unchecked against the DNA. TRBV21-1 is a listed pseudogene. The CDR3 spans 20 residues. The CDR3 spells CASSTNIKKQPGATNEKLFF. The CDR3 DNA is TGTGCCAGCAGCACTAATATAAAAAAACAACCGGGAGCAACTAATGAAAAACTGTTTTTT.

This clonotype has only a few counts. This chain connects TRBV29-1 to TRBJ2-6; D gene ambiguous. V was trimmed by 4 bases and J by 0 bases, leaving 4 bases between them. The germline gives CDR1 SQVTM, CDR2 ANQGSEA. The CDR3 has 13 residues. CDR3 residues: CSVADSGANVLTF. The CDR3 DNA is TGCAGCGTTGCGGACTCTGGGGCCAACGTCCTGACTTTC.

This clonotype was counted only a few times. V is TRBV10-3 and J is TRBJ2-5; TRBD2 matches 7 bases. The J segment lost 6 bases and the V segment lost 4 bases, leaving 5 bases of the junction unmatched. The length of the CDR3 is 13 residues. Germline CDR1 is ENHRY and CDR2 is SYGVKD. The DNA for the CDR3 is TGTGCCATCAGTGGGCGGGAGAAGAAGACCCAGTACTTC. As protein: CAISGREKKTQYF.

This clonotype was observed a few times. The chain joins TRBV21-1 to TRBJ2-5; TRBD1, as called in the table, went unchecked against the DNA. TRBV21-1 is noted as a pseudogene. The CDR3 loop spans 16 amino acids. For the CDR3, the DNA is TGTGCCAGCAGCAAAGAAAATGGACCCCCCCAAGAGACCCAGTACTTC. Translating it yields CASSKENGPPQETQYF.

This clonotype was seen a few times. The CDR3 is CARRTANTGELFF. The CDR3 DNA sequence: TGTGCCAGGAGGACAGCGAACACCGGGGAGCTGTTTTTT. The V gene is TRBV6-2 or TRBV6-3, the J gene TRBJ2-2; D is possibly TRBD1 (6 bases). Germline V gives CDR1 MNHEY, CDR2 SVGEGT. V was trimmed by 9 bases and J by 0 bases, leaving 8 bases between them. The CDR3 extends over 13 amino acids.

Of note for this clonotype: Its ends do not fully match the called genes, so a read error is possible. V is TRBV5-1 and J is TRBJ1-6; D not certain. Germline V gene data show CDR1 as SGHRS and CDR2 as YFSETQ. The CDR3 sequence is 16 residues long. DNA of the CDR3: TGCGCCAGCAGCTCCCAAACCGGGAGCAATAATTCACTCCTCCACTTT. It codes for CASSSQTGSNNSLLHF.

The CDR3 DNA reads as TGTGCCAGCAGTGGCCTGACAGATCAGCCCCAGCATTTT. Protein product: CASSGLTDQPQHF. This chain uses TRBV12-3 or TRBV12-4 with TRBJ1-5, with D maybe TRBD1 (5 bases). The ends were cut back, 5 bases at V and 5 bases at J, with 10 bases in the middle. The CDR3 contains 13 residues.

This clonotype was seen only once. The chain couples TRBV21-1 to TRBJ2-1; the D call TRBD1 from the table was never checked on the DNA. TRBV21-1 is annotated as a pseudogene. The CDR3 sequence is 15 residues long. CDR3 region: CASSKWDRGLYEQFF. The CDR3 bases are TGTGCCAGCAGCAAATGGGACAGGGGGCTCTACGAGCAGTTCTTC.

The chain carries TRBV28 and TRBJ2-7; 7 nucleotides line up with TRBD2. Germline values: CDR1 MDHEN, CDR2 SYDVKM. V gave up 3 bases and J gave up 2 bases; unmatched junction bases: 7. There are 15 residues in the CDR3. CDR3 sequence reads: CASSLSAGETYEQYF. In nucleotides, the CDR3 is TGTGCCAGCAGTTTGTCGGCGGGAGAGACCTACGAGCAGTACTTC.

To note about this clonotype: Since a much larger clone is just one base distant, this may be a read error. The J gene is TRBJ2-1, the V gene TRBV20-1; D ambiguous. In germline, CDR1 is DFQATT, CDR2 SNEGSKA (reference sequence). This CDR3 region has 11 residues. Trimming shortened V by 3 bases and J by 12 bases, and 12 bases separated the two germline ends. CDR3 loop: CSASQYHGQFF. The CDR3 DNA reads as TGCAGTGCTAGCCAGTACCATGGGCAGTTCTTC.

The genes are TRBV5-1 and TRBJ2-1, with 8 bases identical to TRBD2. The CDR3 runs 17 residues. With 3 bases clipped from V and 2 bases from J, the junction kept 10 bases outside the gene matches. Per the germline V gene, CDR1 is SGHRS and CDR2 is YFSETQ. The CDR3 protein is CASSYLGGRRTYNEQFF. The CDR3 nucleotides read TGCGCCAGCAGCTACCTCGGCGGGAGGAGGACCTACAATGAGCAGTTCTTC.

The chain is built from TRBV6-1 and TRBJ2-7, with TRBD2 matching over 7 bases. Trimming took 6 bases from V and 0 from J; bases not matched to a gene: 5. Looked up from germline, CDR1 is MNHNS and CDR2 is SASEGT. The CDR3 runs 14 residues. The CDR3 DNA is TGTGCCAGCAGCCATCTAGCGGACTCCTACGAGCAGTACTTC. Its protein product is CASSHLADSYEQYF.

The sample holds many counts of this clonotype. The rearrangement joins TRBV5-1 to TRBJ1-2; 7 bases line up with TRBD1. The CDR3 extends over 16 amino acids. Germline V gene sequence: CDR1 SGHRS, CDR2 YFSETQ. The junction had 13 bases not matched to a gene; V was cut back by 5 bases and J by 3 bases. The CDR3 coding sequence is TGCGCCAGCAGACGGGTTTTAGGACAGGCGTACTATGGCTACACCTTC. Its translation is CASRRVLGQAYYGYTF.

CDR3 loop: CSESGGGTEAFF. The CDR3 region has the DNA TGCAGTGAATCGGGGGGAGGCACTGAAGCTTTCTTT. The gene calls are TRBV20-1 and TRBJ1-1, with D possibly being TRBD1 (5 bases). CDR1 is DFQATT, CDR2 SNEGSKA, per germline (reference sequence). The CDR3 sequence is 12 residues long. V lost 7 bases, J lost 4 bases, and 13 bases lay in between.